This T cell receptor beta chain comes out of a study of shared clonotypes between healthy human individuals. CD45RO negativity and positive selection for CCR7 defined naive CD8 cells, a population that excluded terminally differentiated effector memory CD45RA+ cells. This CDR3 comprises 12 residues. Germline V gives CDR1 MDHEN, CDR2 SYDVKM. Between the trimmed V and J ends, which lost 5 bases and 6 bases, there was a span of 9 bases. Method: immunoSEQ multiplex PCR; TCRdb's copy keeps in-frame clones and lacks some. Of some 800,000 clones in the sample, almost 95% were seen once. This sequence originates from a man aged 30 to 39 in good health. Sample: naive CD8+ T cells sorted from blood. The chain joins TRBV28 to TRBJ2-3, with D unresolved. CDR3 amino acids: CASSLFGDTQYF. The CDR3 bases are TGTGCCAGCAGTCTCTTCGGGGATACGCAGTATTTT.